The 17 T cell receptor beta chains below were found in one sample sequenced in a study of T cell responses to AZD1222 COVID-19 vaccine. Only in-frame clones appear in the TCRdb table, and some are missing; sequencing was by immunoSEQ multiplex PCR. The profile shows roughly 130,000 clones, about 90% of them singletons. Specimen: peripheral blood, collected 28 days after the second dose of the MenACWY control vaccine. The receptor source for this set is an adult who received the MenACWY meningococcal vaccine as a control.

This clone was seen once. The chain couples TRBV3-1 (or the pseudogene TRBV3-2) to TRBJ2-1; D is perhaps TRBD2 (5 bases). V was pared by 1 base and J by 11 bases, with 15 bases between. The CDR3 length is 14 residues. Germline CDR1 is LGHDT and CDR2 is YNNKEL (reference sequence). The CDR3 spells CASSQGGGFSKQFF. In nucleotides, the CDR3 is TGTGCCAGCAGCCAAGGAGGAGGTTTTAGTAAGCAGTTCTTC.

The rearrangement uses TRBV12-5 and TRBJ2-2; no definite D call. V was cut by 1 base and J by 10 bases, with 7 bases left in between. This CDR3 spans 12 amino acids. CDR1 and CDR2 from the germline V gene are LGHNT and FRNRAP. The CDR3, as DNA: TGTGCTAGTGGTTTGGAGAAGTCGGAGCTGTTTTTT. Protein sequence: CASGLEKSELFF. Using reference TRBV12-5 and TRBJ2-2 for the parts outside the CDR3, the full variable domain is DARVTQTPRHKVTEMGQEVTMRCQPILGHNTVFWYRQTMMQGLELLAYFRNRAPLDDSGMPKDRFSAEMPDATLATLKIQPSEPRDSAVYFCASGLEKSELFFGEGSRLTVL.

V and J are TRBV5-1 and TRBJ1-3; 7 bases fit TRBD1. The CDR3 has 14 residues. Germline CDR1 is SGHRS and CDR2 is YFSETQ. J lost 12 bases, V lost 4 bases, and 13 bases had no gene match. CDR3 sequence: CASSTTGAGSGIYF. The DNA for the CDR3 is TGCGCCAGCAGCACTACAGGGGCTGGCTCCGGCATATATTTT.

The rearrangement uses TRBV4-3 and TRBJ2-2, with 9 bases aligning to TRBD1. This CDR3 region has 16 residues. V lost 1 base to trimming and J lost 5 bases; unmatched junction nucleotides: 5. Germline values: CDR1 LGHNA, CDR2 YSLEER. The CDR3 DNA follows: TGCGCCAGCAGCCAAGTTGGACAGGGGAGAACCGGGGAGCTGTTTTTT. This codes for CASSQVGQGRTGELFF.

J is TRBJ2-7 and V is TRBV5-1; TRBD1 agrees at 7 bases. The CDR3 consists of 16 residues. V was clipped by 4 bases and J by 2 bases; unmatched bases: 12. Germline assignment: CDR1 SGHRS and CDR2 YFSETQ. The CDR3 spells CASSPGTVGVAYEQYF. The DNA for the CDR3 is TGCGCCAGCAGCCCCGGGACAGTCGGGGTCGCCTACGAGCAGTACTTC.

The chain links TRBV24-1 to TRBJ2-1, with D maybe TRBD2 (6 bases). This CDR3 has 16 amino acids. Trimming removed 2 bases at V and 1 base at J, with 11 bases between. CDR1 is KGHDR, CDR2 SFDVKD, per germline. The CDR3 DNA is TGTGCCACCAGTGATTCGACAGCGGGTTCCTACAATGAGCAGTTCTTC. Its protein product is CATSDSTAGSYNEQFF.

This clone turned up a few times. The CDR3 coding sequence is TGCGCCAGCAGCCGGGGGACTAGCGGCCAAGAGACCCAGTACTTC. It codes for CASSRGTSGQETQYF. The chain uses TRBV5-1 and TRBJ2-5, with 11 positions matching TRBD2. The germline V gene has CDR1 SGHRS and CDR2 YFSETQ. The junction had 3 bases not matched to a gene; V was cut back by 4 bases and J by 1 base. The CDR3 loop spans 15 amino acids. The full variable domain, its missing parts supplied by reference TRBV5-1 and TRBJ2-5, is KAGVTQTPRYLIKTRGQQVTLSCSPISGHRSVSWYQQTPGQGLQFLFEYFSETQRNKGNFPGRFSGRQFSNSRSEMNVSTLELGDSALYLCASSRGTSGQETQYFGPGTRLLVL.

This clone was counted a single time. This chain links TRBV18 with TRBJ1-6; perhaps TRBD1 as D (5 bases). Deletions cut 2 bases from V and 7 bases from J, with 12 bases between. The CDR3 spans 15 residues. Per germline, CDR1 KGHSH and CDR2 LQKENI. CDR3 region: CASSPGGGANSPLHF. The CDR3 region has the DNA TGTGCCAGCTCACCAGGCGGGGGTGCGAATTCACCCCTCCACTTT.

Here the CDR3 reads CASSFTSNTEAFF. The CDR3 DNA sequence: TGTGCCAGCAGCTTTACGTCGAACACTGAAGCTTTCTTT. V is TRBV7-3 and J is TRBJ1-1, with unresolved D. CDR1 is SGHTA, CDR2 FQGTGA, per germline. The CDR3 runs to 13 residues. V was clipped by 3 bases and J by 1 base, with 6 bases between them. Full variable domain (rest looked up from reference TRBV7-3 and TRBJ1-1): GAGVSQTPSNKVTEKGKYVELRCDPISGHTALYWYRQSLGQGPEFLIYFQGTGAADDSGLPNDRFFAVRPEGSVSTLKIQRTERGDSAVYLCASSFTSNTEAFFGQGTRLTVV.

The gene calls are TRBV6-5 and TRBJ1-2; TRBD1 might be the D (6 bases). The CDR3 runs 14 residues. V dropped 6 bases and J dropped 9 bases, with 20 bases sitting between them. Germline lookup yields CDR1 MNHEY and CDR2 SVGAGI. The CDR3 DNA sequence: TGTGCCAGCAGACCCCCCGGGACACCCTCCAGCTACACCTTC. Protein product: CASRPPGTPSSYTF.

The CDR3 sequence is CASSLGDRVQPQHF. CDR3 DNA sequence: TGTGCCAGCAGCTTAGGGGACAGGGTGCAGCCCCAGCATTTT. This chain links TRBV7-2 with TRBJ1-5; TRBD1 matches 9 bases. The junction had 2 bases not matched to a gene; V was cut back by 1 base and J by 7 bases. CDR1 SGHTA and CDR2 FQGNSA come from the germline V gene. This CDR3 has 14 residues. The full variable domain, completed using reference TRBV7-2 and TRBJ1-5, is GAGVSQSPSNKVTEKGKDVELRCDPISGHTALYWYRQSLGQGLEFLIYFQGNSAPDKSGLPSDRFSAERTGGSVSTLTIQRTQQEDSAVYLCASSLGDRVQPQHFGDGTRLSIL.

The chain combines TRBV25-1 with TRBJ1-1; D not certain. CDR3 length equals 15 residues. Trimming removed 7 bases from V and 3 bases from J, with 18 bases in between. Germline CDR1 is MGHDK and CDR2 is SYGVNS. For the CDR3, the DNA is TGTGCCAGCAAGATTAGTGTTATTGTATACACTGAAGCTTTCTTT. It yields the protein CASKISVIVYTEAFF.

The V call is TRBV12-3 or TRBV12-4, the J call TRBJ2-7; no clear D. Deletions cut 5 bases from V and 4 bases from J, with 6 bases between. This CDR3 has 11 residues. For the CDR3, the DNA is TGTGCCAGCAGTACCTGGTACGAGCAGTACTTC. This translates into CASSTWYEQYF.

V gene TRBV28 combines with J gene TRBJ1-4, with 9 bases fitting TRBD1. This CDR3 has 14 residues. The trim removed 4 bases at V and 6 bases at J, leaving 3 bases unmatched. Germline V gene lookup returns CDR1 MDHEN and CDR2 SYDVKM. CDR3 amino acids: CASSSTGGHEKLFF. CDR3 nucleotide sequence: TGTGCCAGCAGTTCTACAGGGGGCCATGAAAAACTGTTTTTT.

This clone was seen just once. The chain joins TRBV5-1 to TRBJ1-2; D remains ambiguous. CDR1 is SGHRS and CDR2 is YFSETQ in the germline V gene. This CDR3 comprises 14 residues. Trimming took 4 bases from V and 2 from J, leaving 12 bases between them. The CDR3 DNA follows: TGCGCCAGCAGCCCCGCCACGGAAAACTATGGCTACACCTTC. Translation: CASSPATENYGYTF. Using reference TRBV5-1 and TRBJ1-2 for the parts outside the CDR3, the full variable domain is KAGVTQTPRYLIKTRGQQVTLSCSPISGHRSVSWYQQTPGQGLQFLFEYFSETQRNKGNFPGRFSGRQFSNSRSEMNVSTLELGDSALYLCASSPATENYGYTFGSGTRLTVV.

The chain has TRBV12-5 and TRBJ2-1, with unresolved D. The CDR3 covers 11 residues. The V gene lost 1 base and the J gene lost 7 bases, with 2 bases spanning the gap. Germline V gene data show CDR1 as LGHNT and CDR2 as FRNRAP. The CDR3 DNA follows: TGTGCTAGTGGTTTGGATAATGAGCAGTTCTTC. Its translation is CASGLDNEQFF.

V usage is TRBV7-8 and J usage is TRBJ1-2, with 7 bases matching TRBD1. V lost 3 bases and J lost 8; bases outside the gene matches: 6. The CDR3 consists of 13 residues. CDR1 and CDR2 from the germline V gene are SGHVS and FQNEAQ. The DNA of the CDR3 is TGTGCCAGCAGCTTTGGAGGGGGCATCGGCTACACCTTC. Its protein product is CASSFGGGIGYTF.